A single sample gave rise to the 21 T cell receptor beta chains below, sequenced in a study of identical twins. Each CDR3 protein gets one entry after TCRdb re-called the 5' RACE reads with MiXCR. The sample carries some 790,000 distinct CDR3 sequences, 18% recorded once. This same sample was also part of a study on T cells expressing NK-cell markers.

Material for sequencing was PBMCs. Receptor source: a young woman in good health.

The chain combines TRBV6-1 with TRBJ2-1, with D possibly being TRBD2 (5 bases). V was cut by 6 bases and J by 2 bases, with 17 bases left in between. This CDR3 is 16 amino acids long. Germline V gives CDR1 MNHNS, CDR2 SASEGT. CDR3 in amino acids: CASSLRDPGAYNEQFF. In DNA, the CDR3 is TGTGCCAGCAGCCTAAGAGACCCCGGGGCCTACAATGAGCAGTTCTTC.

This clonotype was seen a few times. V is TRBV20-1 and J is TRBJ2-3; a weak D match, TRBD1 (6 bases). This CDR3 contains 14 residues. The germline CDR1 and CDR2 sequences are DFQATT and SNEGSKA (reference sequence). V was clipped by 3 bases and J by 0 bases, with 10 bases between them. CDR3 in DNA: TGCAGTGCTAGGATGGGGGCGAGCACAGATACGCAGTATTTT. This encodes CSARMGASTDTQYF.

This clonotype was picked up many times. This sequence joins TRBV21-1 and TRBJ2-7; the table's D call, TRBD1, was not checked against the DNA. TRBV21-1 is a listed pseudogene. The CDR3 spans 14 residues. The CDR3 spells CASCSGAGSYEQYF. DNA of the CDR3: TGTGCCAGCTGCTCGGGGGCGGGCTCCTACGAGCAGTACTTC.

The chain uses TRBV5-1 and TRBJ2-7, with D perhaps matching TRBD1 or TRBD2 (5 bases each). The CDR3 sequence is 13 residues long. Germline assignment: CDR1 SGHRS and CDR2 YFSETQ. Deletions cut 0 bases from V and 5 bases from J, with 9 bases between. The CDR3 coding sequence is TGCGCCAGCAGCTTGGCCGGGGCCAACGAGCAGTACTTC. Its protein is CASSLAGANEQYF.

In its sample, this clonotype was seen a few times. A junction end diverges from the germline sequence, so it may reflect a read error. The chain employs TRBV5-6 and TRBJ2-7, with a possible D match to TRBD1 (6 bases). CDR1 is SGHDT and CDR2 is YYEEEE in the germline V gene. The CDR3 spans 17 residues. Written as DNA, the CDR3 is TGTGCCAGCAGCTCAACCGGGACATCAGGAGCAACCTACGAGCAGTATTTC. It is translated as CASSSTGTSGATYEQYF.

This clonotype was counted at least ten times. The chain joins TRBV20-1 to TRBJ2-5; D is possibly TRBD1 or TRBD2 (5 bases each). CDR1 and CDR2 (germline): DFQATT, SNEGSKA (reference sequence). V was clipped by 5 bases and J by 6 bases, with 10 bases between them. This CDR3 has 11 residues. The CDR3 is CSAREGKTQYF. CDR3 bases: TGCAGTGCTCGCGAGGGGAAGACCCAGTACTTC.

This clonotype was picked up a small number of times. This chain joins TRBV11-2 and TRBJ2-7; 8 bases map to TRBD1. The germline V gene has CDR1 SGHAT and CDR2 FQNNGV. J lost 2 bases, V lost 5 bases, and 5 bases had no gene match. This CDR3 has 14 amino acids. The CDR3 sequence: CASSPPTGAYEQYF. DNA for the CDR3: TGTGCCAGCAGCCCCCCGACAGGGGCCTACGAGCAGTACTTC.

The chain links TRBV5-1 to TRBJ2-5, with D unclear. CDR3 size: 14 residues. Trimming left V 0 bases short and J 3 bases short, with 9 bases between. Germline V gene lookup returns CDR1 SGHRS and CDR2 YFSETQ. The CDR3 region has the DNA TGCGCCAGCAGCTTGGAGGCCGGCGAAGAGACCCAGTACTTC. Encoded protein: CASSLEAGEETQYF.

The chain combines TRBV20-1 with TRBJ2-5; D tentatively fits TRBD1 or TRBD2 (5 bases each). V lost 5 bases to trimming and J lost 7 bases, with 20 bases between them. From germline, CDR1 is DFQATT and CDR2 SNEGSKA (reference sequence). The CDR3 is 14 residues long. The DNA of the CDR3 is TGCAGTGCTGGCAAGGAAGCGGTCCAGGGGACCCAGTACTTC. It yields the protein CSAGKEAVQGTQYF.

This clonotype has only one observation. The chain uses TRBV18 and TRBJ2-7, with D possibly being TRBD1 or TRBD2 (5 bases each). The germline V gene has CDR1 KGHSH and CDR2 LQKENI. The CDR3 loop spans 14 amino acids. Trimming pared 3 bases from V and 4 bases from J, leaving 13 bases between. This CDR3 is CASSPSRDVYEQYF. The CDR3 DNA is TGTGCCAGCTCACCGTCCCGGGACGTTTACGAGCAGTACTTC.

V is TRBV5-5 and J is TRBJ2-2; no reliable D call. Germline CDR1 and CDR2: SGHKS and YYEKEE (reference sequence). With 0 bases removed from V and 6 bases from J, the gap between germline ends came to 12 bases. There are 15 residues in the CDR3. The CDR3 loop reads CASSLAVGMSGELFF. CDR3 sequence (DNA): TGTGCCAGCAGCTTGGCCGTGGGGATGTCCGGGGAGCTGTTTTTT.

This clonotype was seen only a few times. V is TRBV9 and J is TRBJ2-5, with 10 bases matching TRBD2. CDR3 size: 15 residues. The germline CDR1 and CDR2 sequences are SGDLS and YYNGEE. Trimming removed 2 bases from V and 4 bases from J; junction bases left unmatched: 5. CDR3 sequence (DNA): TGTGCCAGCAGCGTTGGAGCGGGGGGGACAGAGACCCAGTACTTC. This gives the protein CASSVGAGGTETQYF.

This clonotype occurred a few times. The chain is built from TRBV6-1 and TRBJ2-7; tentative D call: TRBD1 (6 bases). This CDR3 has 13 amino acids. The germline V gene has CDR1 MNHNS and CDR2 SASEGT. V lost 7 bases and J 4 bases, leaving 14 bases between the germline ends. CDR3 region: CASTGQLSYEQYF. CDR3 nucleotide sequence: TGTGCCAGCACCGGACAGTTATCTTACGAGCAGTACTTC.

The rearrangement uses TRBV4-2 and TRBJ2-3; 13 positions match TRBD2. The germline V gene has CDR1 LGHNA and CDR2 YNFKEQ. The CDR3 consists of 17 residues. Trimming cost V 0 bases and J 4 bases; bases outside gene matches: 4. In nucleotides, the CDR3 is TGTGCCAGCAGCCAAGATCTACTAGCGGGAGGGGCAGATACGCAGTATTTT. As protein: CASSQDLLAGGADTQYF.

The V and J genes are TRBV20-1 and TRBJ1-5; D not certain. Looked up from germline, CDR1 is DFQATT and CDR2 is SNEGSKA (reference sequence). This CDR3 is built from 13 residues. Trimming cost V 6 bases and J 0 bases, with 9 bases left between them. This chain's CDR3 is CSAPQSSNQPQHF. The DNA for the CDR3 is TGCAGTGCCCCACAGTCTAGCAATCAGCCCCAGCATTTT.

This clonotype was detected only a few times. The V and J genes are TRBV5-1 and TRBJ2-6; tentative D call: TRBD1 (5 bases). Trimming removed 0 bases at V and 4 bases at J, with 11 bases between. Germline lookup yields CDR1 SGHRS and CDR2 YFSETQ. The CDR3 sequence is 16 residues long. Here the CDR3 reads CASSLAPQGGANVLTF. The CDR3 nucleotides read TGCGCCAGCAGCTTGGCCCCGCAGGGAGGGGCCAACGTCCTGACTTTC.

This clonotype was found a few times. This chain links TRBV7-2 with TRBJ1-1; no reliable D call. The CDR3 runs to 13 residues. Germline values: CDR1 SGHTA, CDR2 FQGNSA. The V end was cut by 9 bases, the J end by 2 bases, with 13 bases between. The CDR3: CASHLRPNTEAFF. CDR3 sequence (DNA): TGTGCCAGTCACTTACGACCCAACACTGAAGCTTTCTTT. The whole variable domain, filled in from reference TRBV7-2 and TRBJ1-1, reads GAGVSQSPSNKVTEKGKDVELRCDPISGHTALYWYRQSLGQGLEFLIYFQGNSAPDKSGLPSDRFSAERTGGSVSTLTIQRTQQEDSAVYLCASHLRPNTEAFFGQGTRLTVV.

This clonotype has a handful of counts. The chain employs TRBV29-1 and TRBJ2-3; no reliable D call. This CDR3 spans 12 amino acids. With 6 bases removed from V and 3 bases from J, the gap between germline ends came to 10 bases. CDR1 SQVTM and CDR2 ANQGSEA come from the germline V gene. The CDR3 DNA follows: TGCAGCGTGAATCTGGGAACAGATACGCAGTATTTT. Amino acid sequence: CSVNLGTDTQYF.

The table lists this clonotype with a few counts. This sequence joins TRBV20-1 and TRBJ2-1; 11 nucleotides match TRBD2. The CDR3 is made up of 16 amino acids. V shed 3 bases, J shed 7 bases, and the junction held 11 bases outside the gene matches. Germline V CDR1 and CDR2: DFQATT, SNEGSKA (reference sequence). The CDR3 sequence is CSASGTSGSLGNEQFF. The CDR3 nucleotides read TGCAGTGCTAGCGGTACTAGCGGGAGTCTGGGGAATGAGCAGTTCTTC.

This clonotype was counted between two and nine times. This chain uses TRBV24-1 with TRBJ2-3, with D possibly being TRBD1 (6 bases). Germline V gene data show CDR1 as KGHDR and CDR2 as SFDVKD. The V gene lost 2 bases and the J gene lost 2 bases, with 10 bases spanning the gap. The CDR3 covers 15 residues. The CDR3 reads CATSDSRTVTDTQYF. The CDR3 DNA reads as TGTGCCACCAGTGATTCACGGACAGTCACAGATACGCAGTATTTT.

The rearrangement joins TRBV29-1 to TRBJ2-2; D gene uncertain. V lost 5 bases to trimming and J lost 0 bases, with 13 bases between them. Per the germline V gene, CDR1 is SQVTM and CDR2 is ANQGSEA. There are 15 residues in the CDR3. CDR3 in amino acids: CSVTLGVPNTGELFF. CDR3 coding DNA: TGCAGCGTTACCCTCGGAGTTCCGAACACCGGGGAGCTGTTTTTT.